Listed below are T cell receptor beta chains from one sample, sequenced in a study of Graves' ophthalmopathy and Graves' hyperthyroidism. A single record per CDR3 protein comes from TCRdb applying MiXCR to the multiplex PCR reads. The data contain around 1,200,000 distinct CDR3 sequences, about 35% of them singletons. The sample consisted of peripheral blood or thyroid tissue (not recorded which). These receptor sequences come from an adult man with Graves' hyperthyroidism. Each CDR3 is given with its conserved first and last residue. Fields, in order: V gene, CDR3 length, J gene, clone size, D gene, CDR3 protein, CDR3 DNA. D genes are given only for firm matches. Clone size is shown for a subset of rows, as once, few, many or a class of expanded clone.

>TRBV5-1|16|TRBJ1-6|few|NA
CASSLGLSSYNSPLHF
TGCGCCAGCAGCTTGGGACTGAGCTCCTATAATTCACCCCTCCACTTT
>TRBV10-3|13|TRBJ2-7|NA|TRBD1
CAITEDRGHEQYF
TGTGCCATCACCGAGGACAGGGGCCACGAGCAGTACTTC
>TRBV7-9|14|TRBJ2-2|many|NA
CASSPRLNTGELFF
TGTGCCAGCAGCCCGAGATTGAACACCGGGGAGCTGTTTTTT
>TRBV7-7|14|TRBJ2-2|many|NA
CASSLEQATGELFF
TGTGCCAGCAGCTTAGAACAAGCCACCGGGGAGCTGTTTTTT
>TRBV7-2|15|TRBJ1-5|many|NA
CASSQSRYSNQPQHF
TGTGCCAGCAGCCAATCCCGGTATAGCAATCAGCCCCAGCATTTT
>TRBV6-2/TRBV6-3|14|TRBJ2-7|NA|NA
CASRETDRTYEQYF
TGTGCCAGCAGAGAAACGGACCGGACCTACGAGCAGTACTTC
>TRBV9|16|TRBJ1-6|NA|NA
CASSPQTSTRSSPLHF
TGTGCCAGCAGCCCTCAAACCAGTACCCGGAGTTCACCCCTCCACTTT
>TRBV19|14|TRBJ1-5|NA|TRBD1
CAWSRGQGGQPQHF
TGTGCCTGGAGTCGTGGACAGGGGGGTCAGCCCCAGCATTTT
>TRBV5-8|14|TRBJ2-2|NA|NA
CASSLVESPGELFF
TGTGCCAGCAGCTTGGTCGAGTCCCCCGGGGAGCTGTTTTTT
>TRBV2|13|TRBJ2-5|NA|NA
CASMSRQTEPQYF
TGTGCCAGCATGAGCCGTCAGACGGAGCCCCAGTACTTC
>TRBV7-2|16|TRBJ2-5|many|NA
CASRSSLGDIGETQYF
TGTGCCAGCAGATCTTCCCTGGGAGACATAGGGGAGACCCAGTACTTC
>TRBV9|16|TRBJ2-7|many|NA
CASSARPSEVDYEQYF
TGTGCCAGCAGCGCGCGACCCAGCGAAGTCGACTACGAGCAGTACTTC
>TRBV6-4|13|TRBJ2-7|many|TRBD1
CASTGDRAHEQYF
TGTGCCAGCACGGGGGACAGGGCCCACGAGCAGTACTTC
>TRBV20-1|14|TRBJ1-6|many|NA
CGIRYPQENSPLHF
TGCGGTATTCGTTATCCACAGGAAAATTCACCCCTCCACTTT
>TRBV20-1|15|TRBJ1-1|many|TRBD1
CSANPGTGVNTEAFF
TGCAGTGCTAATCCCGGGACAGGGGTGAACACTGAAGCTTTCTTT
>TRBV7-9|13|TRBJ1-2|many|NA
CASSLGPYYGYTF
TGTGCCAGCAGCTTAGGACCATACTATGGCTACACCTTC
>TRBV20-1|12|TRBJ2-7|many|TRBD2
CSASPGLGEQYF
TGCAGTGCTAGCCCCGGACTAGGCGAGCAGTACTTC
>TRBV7-9|12|TRBJ1-1|NA|NA
CASSPVVGEAFF
TGTGCCAGCAGCCCTGTCGTTGGTGAAGCTTTCTTT
>TRBV6-5|15|TRBJ1-1|many|NA
CASRGLDRRNTEAFF
TGTGCCAGCAGAGGCCTGGACAGAAGGAACACTGAAGCTTTCTTT
>TRBV7-9|13|TRBJ1-3|many|NA
CASSAQDRNTIYF
TGTGCCAGCAGCGCCCAAGACAGAAACACCATATATTTT
>TRBV29-1|14|TRBJ2-2|NA|NA
CSATGLARTGELFF
TGCAGCGCAACAGGGTTGGCGCGCACCGGGGAGCTGTTTTTT
>TRBV19|14|TRBJ1-1|NA|NA
CARDVFPGRTEAFF
TGTGCTAGAGATGTCTTCCCGGGGAGGACTGAAGCTTTCTTT
>TRBV7-3|15|TRBJ2-7|few|NA
CASSSLGGLGYEQYF
TGTGCCAGCAGCTCACTCGGGGGCTTAGGATACGAGCAGTACTTC
>TRBV7-2|14|TRBJ1-1|many|NA
CASSSNPGNTETFF
TGTGCCAGCAGCTCTAATCCGGGGAACACTGAAACTTTCTTT
>TRBV5-1|15|TRBJ1-1|NA|TRBD1
CASSSAGGGGTEAFF
TGCGCCAGCAGCTCTGCAGGGGGCGGTGGCACTGAAGCTTTCTTT
>TRBV11-2|15|TRBJ1-1|many|NA
CASSLSSGIEAEAFF
TGTGCCAGCAGCTTAAGTTCAGGAATAGAGGCTGAAGCTTTCTTT
>TRBV30|11|TRBJ2-7|NA|NA
CAWEGNYEQYF
TGTGCCTGGGAGGGGAATTACGAGCAGTACTTC
>TRBV9|13|TRBJ2-5|many|TRBD2
CASSVGLAGTQYF
TGTGCCAGCAGCGTGGGACTAGCCGGGACCCAGTACTTC
>TRBV20-1|15|TRBJ1-4|few|TRBD1
CSARSGGGPNEKLFF
TGCAGTGCCCGGTCAGGGGGGGGCCCTAATGAAAAACTGTTTTTT
>TRBV29-1|12|TRBJ1-2|NA|NA
CSLGGGDYGYTF
TGCAGCTTAGGGGGAGGGGACTATGGCTACACCTTC
>TRBV7-9|15|TRBJ2-1|NA|TRBD1
CASSLALGQGNEQFF
TGTGCCAGCAGCTTAGCGCTTGGACAGGGTAATGAGCAGTTCTTC
>TRBV15|14|TRBJ2-7|NA|NA
CATSSRVGAYERYF
TGTGCCACCAGCAGCCGAGTCGGGGCCTACGAGCGGTACTTC
>TRBV24-1|17|TRBJ2-5|NA|NA
CATSDTGGEGLQETQYF
TGTGCCACCAGTGATACAGGCGGAGAGGGCTTACAAGAGACCCAGTACTTC
>TRBV12-3/TRBV12-4|16|TRBJ1-5|NA|TRBD1
CASRIDGQGVNQPQHF
TGTGCCAGCAGAATTGATGGACAGGGCGTGAATCAGCCCCAGCATTTT
>TRBV13|15|TRBJ2-2|NA|NA
CASSGGTANTGELFF
TGTGCCAGCAGCGGCGGGACAGCGAACACCGGGGAGCTGTTTTTT
>TRBV15|15|TRBJ1-4|few|NA
CATSRAGGGSEKLFF
TGTGCCACCAGCAGAGCTGGGGGAGGTAGTGAAAAACTGTTTTTT
>TRBV7-3|15|TRBJ2-7|many|NA
CASSLIGGPLYEQYF
TGTGCCAGCAGCTTAATTGGGGGCCCCCTCTACGAGCAGTACTTC
>TRBV29-1|12|TRBJ1-1|NA|NA
CSVEDRGVGAFF
TGCAGCGTTGAAGATCGGGGGGTTGGCGCTTTCTTT
>TRBV19|14|TRBJ1-1|NA|NA
CASSHRSRSAEAFF
TGTGCCAGTAGTCATCGCTCCCGTAGCGCTGAAGCTTTCTTT
>TRBV7-2|19|TRBJ1-6|NA|TRBD1
CASSSNRDRGLLIVSPLHF
TGTGCCAGCAGCTCGAACCGGGACAGGGGGCTTCTTATTGTATCACCCCTCCACTTT
>TRBV6-2/TRBV6-3|13|TRBJ2-7|NA|NA
CASSYGTLYEQYF
TGTGCCAGCAGTTACGGGACTCTCTACGAGCAGTACTTC
>TRBV7-2|15|TRBJ1-4|NA|NA
CASTPGQTTNEKLFF
TGTGCCAGCACCCCTGGACAGACAACTAATGAAAAACTGTTTTTT
>TRBV11-1|15|TRBJ2-2|NA|TRBD2
CASSSPGLAGRELFF
TGTGCCAGCAGCTCTCCGGGACTAGCGGGACGGGAGCTGTTTTTT
>TRBV2|15|TRBJ2-2|many|NA
CASSVVRGQAGELFF
TGTGCCAGCAGTGTTGTTCGGGGGCAAGCCGGGGAGCTGTTTTTT
>TRBV20-1|13|TRBJ2-7|NA|NA
CSASPGGVYEQYF
TGCAGTGCCAGTCCAGGGGGGGTCTACGAGCAGTACTTC
>TRBV7-2|11|TRBJ2-5|NA|NA
CASSFKETQHF
TGTGCCAGCAGCTTTAAGGAGACCCAGCACTTC
>TRBV6-5|17|TRBJ2-7|few|TRBD2
CASSFRTSGSISYEQYF
TGTGCCAGCAGTTTCAGGACTAGCGGTTCCATATCGTACGAGCAGTACTTC
>TRBV10-3|14|TRBJ2-7|NA|TRBD2
CAISDGGGVSQQYF
TGTGCCATCAGCGATGGGGGAGGGGTGAGCCAGCAGTACTTC